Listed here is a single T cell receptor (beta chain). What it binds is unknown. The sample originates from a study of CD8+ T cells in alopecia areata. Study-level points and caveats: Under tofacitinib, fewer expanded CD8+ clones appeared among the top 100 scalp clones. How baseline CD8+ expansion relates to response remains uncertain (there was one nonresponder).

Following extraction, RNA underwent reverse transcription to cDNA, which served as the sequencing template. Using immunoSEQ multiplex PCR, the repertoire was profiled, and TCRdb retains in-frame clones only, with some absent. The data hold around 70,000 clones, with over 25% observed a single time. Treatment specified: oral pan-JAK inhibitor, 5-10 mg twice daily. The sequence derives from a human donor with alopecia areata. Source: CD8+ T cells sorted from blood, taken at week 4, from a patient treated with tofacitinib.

This CDR3 reads CAWSAGRGLDNEQFF. The CDR3 DNA reads as TGTGCCTGGAGTGCGGGCAGGGGGCTCGACAATGAGCAGTTCTTC. The chain recombines TRBV30 with TRBJ2-1; 8 nucleotides line up with TRBD1. The CDR3 runs 15 residues. V was pared by 1 base and J by 5 bases, with 7 bases of the junction left unmatched. CDR1 GTSNPN and CDR2 SVGIG come from the germline V gene (reference sequence).